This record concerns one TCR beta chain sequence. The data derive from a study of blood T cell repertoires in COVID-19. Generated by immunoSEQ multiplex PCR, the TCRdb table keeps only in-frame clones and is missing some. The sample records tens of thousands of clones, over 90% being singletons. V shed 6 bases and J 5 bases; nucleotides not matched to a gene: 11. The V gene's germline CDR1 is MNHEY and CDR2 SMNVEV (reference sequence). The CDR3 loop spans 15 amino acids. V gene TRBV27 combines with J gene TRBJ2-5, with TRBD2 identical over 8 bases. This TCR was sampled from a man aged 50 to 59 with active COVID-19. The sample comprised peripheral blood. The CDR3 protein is CASRTSGYKSETQYF. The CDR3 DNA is TGTGCCAGCAGAACTAGCGGCTATAAGTCGGAGACCCAGTACTTC.